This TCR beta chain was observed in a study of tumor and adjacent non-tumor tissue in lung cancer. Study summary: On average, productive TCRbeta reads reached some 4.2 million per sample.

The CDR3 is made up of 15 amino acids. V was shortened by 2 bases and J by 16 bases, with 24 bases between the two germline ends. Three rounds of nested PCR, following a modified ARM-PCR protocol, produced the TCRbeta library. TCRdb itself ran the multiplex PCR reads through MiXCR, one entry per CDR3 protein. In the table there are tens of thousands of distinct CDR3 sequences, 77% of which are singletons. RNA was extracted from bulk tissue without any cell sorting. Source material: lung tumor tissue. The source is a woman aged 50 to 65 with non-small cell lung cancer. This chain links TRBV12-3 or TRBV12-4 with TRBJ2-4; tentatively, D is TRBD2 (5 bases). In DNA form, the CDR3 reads TGTGCCAGCAGTTTATTGGTTAGCGTGCCACCTTCCCGCTACTTC. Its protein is CASSLLVSVPPSRYF.